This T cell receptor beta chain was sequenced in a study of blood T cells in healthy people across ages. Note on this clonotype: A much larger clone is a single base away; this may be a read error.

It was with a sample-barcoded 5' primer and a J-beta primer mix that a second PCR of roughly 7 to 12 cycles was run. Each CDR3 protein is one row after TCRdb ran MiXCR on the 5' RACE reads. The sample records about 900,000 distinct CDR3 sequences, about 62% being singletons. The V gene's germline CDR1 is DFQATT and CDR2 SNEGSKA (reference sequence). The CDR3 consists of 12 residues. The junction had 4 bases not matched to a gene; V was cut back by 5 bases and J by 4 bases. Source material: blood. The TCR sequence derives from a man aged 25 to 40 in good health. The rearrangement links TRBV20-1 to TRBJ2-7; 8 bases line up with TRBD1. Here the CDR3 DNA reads TGCAGTGCTGGGGGACAGGTTTACGAGCAGTACTTC. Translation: CSAGGQVYEQYF.